This T cell receptor beta chain was retrieved from a study of human T cells and chemical hapten exposure (dated by TCRdb to about 2021). Broadly, across the study: For sensitization, 2% DPC in acetone was applied to a 2 cm by 2 cm area of upper inner arm skin. In alopecia patients, the study followed how the peripheral blood TCR repertoire changed in vivo over primary and secondary sensitization to diphenylcyclopropenone (DPC), a hapten. Libraries were pooled for sequencing, and variation in per-sample TCR yields was attributed mainly to small differences in library volumes within the pool. Weekly therapeutic DPC doses were additionally applied to the scalp of patients throughout the approximately 25-week study period. Blood for TCR sequencing was provided by twenty-nine alopecia patients at one to four time points (pre-sensitization, 2, 6 and 24 weeks). Alopecia areata with under or over 50% scalp involvement, alopecia totalis and alopecia universalis were represented in the patient cohort, which was mostly female. Patch testing on the upper back used Finn chambers containing 0.01% DPC, with scoring done after 6 days according to International Contact Dermatitis Research Group standards. Blood was sampled from patients pre-sensitization (week 0) and at 2, 6 and about 24 weeks after DPC sensitization. Broader findings and caveats from the paper: No change with DPC sensitization was found in the number of TCRs above 1 in 1000 frequency, and no evidence of global repertoire structure alterations was found. Expanded TCRs formed significantly more large CDR3 similarity clusters than pre-sensitization or healthy control sets, consistent with antigen-driven responses. Alopecia, a presumed autoimmune disease, was present in all patients, so the immune response of the patients might differ from that of healthy individuals. After repeated subsampling, changes were observed in the strength of the expansion versus patch-test correlation and in the threshold at which the correlation became significant. The number of PT1 expanded TCRs positively correlated with patch test score, significant at thresholds 8, 16 and 32 but not 4.

Explained via the paper, the time point label denotes: patch test 1, 2 weeks after DPC sensitization. The intended sense of this specimen's treatment or condition label: therapeutic diphenylcyclopropenone sensitization with weekly scalp DPC. At every patch-test visit, the blood draw took place before the patch test was put on. Eligible patients were aged 18 to 70, diagnosed with alopecia, deemed suitable for DPC therapy, and excluded if pregnant. Total RNA was extracted from unfractionated whole blood that had been collected in Tempus Blood RNA tubes. The library was prepared using RACE. TCRdb shows the sequencer as NextSeq 500. Library preparation attached unique molecular identifiers to individual cDNA molecules for quantitative, reproducible TCR counting. From each blood RNA sample, both TCR alpha and TCR beta chains were sequenced. The paper's processing steps were these. Samples had a median of roughly 100,000 TCRs, with a range from roughly 23,224 to 700,000. The Decombinator software suite was used to annotate the V, J and CDR3 of the TCR reads. Every sample was subsampled to the same number of TCRs (28,000) for the PS versus PT1 abundance plots. TCRs were defined as expanded if absent before sensitization and observed at least eight times at the 2-week time point. In-frame beta chains were kept once TCRdb had trimmed the public reads at Q25 with fastp and called clones with MiXCR. All rows with the same CDR3 protein become a single entry with the most common DNA and genes. TCRdb's processing, not the authors', yielded these V and J calls. Recorded for this sample are 95,000 to 130,000 distinct CDR3 sequences; 9% to 13% of them occurred a single time. 1.1% to 1.5% of the sample goes to the ten largest clones.

For this clonotype: There is no known antigen for this receptor. No much larger clonotype is one base removed from it; base qualities were not supplied.

This specimen consisted of whole blood, obtained in connection with sensitization to the hapten diphenylcyclopropenone (DPC). The receptor was isolated from a woman aged 45 to 65 with alopecia areata. Some clones in this sample may be carry-over from other donors' samples.

The nucleotides read TGCAGTGCTAGAGAAGACCTGGGACTAGCTTCAGATACGCAGTATTTT. Translated, it gives CSAREDLGLASDTQYF. The chain is encoded by TRBV20-1 joined to TRBJ2-3; 9 bases in the junction line up with TRBD2. The CDR3 goes from the cysteine to the phenylalanine over 16 residues. The kept DNA is CDR3 alone, 48 bases in frame from the first base. At the junction V is shortened by 0 bases and J by 4 bases; bases outside the gene matches: 8. CDR1 is given as DFQATT and CDR2 as SNEGSKA, both from the germline V gene (reference sequence).